The clone carrying this TCR beta chain was recorded at least ten times. The target antigen is unknown. Some clones are missing from TCRdb's copy, which holds only in-frame ones; the method was immunoSEQ multiplex PCR. The repertoire includes roughly 150,000 clones, 85% to 90% of them detected once, and roughly 10% sits in the top ten. Trimming removed 6 bases at V and 0 bases at J, with 14 bases between. The CDR3 consists of 15 residues. Germline CDR1 SGHAT, CDR2 FQNNGV. The sample belongs to a study of cytomegalovirus exposure and HLA in healthy donors. Study information: The 120 or so validation repertoires used a platform that matched the one used for the 500 to 700 first-cohort repertoires, as a later analysis reported. Notes on the study in general: It was reportedly the case that the classifier diagnosed cytomegalovirus status with high specificity and sensitivity. Altogether, some 160 TCR beta chains were recorded as cytomegalovirus-associated.

The receptor's source is a man aged 18 to 35 in good health and CMV-seropositive. V usage is TRBV11-2 and J usage is TRBJ1-2, with D unclear. Sequencing input: PBMCs. The CDR3 DNA is TGTGCCAGCAGTCGAGGTGGCAGAACTAACTATGGCTACACCTTC. Its translation: CASSRGGRTNYGYTF.